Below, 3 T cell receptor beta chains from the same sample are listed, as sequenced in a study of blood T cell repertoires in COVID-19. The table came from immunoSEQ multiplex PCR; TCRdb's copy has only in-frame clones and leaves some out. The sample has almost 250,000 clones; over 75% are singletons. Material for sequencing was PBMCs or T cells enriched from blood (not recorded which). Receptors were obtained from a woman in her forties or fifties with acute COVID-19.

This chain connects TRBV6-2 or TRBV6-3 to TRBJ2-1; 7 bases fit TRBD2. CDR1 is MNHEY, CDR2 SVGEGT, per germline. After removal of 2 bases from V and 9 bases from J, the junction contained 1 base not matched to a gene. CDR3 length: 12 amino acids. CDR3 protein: CASSYGLVEQFF. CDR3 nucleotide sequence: TGTGCCAGCAGTTACGGACTAGTTGAGCAGTTCTTC.

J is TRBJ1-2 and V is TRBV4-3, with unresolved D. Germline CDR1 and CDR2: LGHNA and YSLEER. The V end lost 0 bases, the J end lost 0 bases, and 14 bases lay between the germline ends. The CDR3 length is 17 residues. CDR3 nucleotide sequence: TGCGCCAGCAGCCAAGAGAGCGTGAACCTCGCTAACTATGGCTACACCTTC. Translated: CASSQESVNLANYGYTF.

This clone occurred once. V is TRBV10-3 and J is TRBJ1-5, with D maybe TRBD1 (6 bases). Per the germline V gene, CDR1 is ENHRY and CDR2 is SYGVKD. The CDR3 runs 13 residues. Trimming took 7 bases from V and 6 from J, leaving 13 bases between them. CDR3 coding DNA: TGTGCCATCACCAGCACACAGGGTCAGCCCCAGCATTTT. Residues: CAITSTQGQPQHF.